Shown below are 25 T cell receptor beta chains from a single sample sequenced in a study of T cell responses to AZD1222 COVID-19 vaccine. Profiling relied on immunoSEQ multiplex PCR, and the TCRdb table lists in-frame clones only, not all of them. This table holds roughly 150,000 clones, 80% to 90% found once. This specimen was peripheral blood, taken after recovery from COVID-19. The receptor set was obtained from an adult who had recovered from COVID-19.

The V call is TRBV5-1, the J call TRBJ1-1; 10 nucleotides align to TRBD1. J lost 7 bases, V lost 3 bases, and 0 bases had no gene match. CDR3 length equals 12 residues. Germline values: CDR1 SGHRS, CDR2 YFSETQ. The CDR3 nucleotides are TGCGCCAGCAGCTGGGACAGGGGTGAAGCTTTCTTT. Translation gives CASSWDRGEAFF.

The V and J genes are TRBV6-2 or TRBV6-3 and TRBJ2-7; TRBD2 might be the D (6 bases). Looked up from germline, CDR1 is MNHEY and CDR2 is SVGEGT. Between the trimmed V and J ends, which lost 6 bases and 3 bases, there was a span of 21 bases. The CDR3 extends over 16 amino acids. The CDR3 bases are TGTGCCAGCAGCCGCGGAGGAGGAGGGGCAAGCTACGAGCAGTACTTC. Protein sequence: CASSRGGGGASYEQYF.

The CDR3 DNA follows: TGTGCCAGCTCACCACAGGGTTTGAATCAGCCCCAGCATTTT. Protein sequence: CASSPQGLNQPQHF. The chain recombines TRBV18 with TRBJ1-5, with D unresolved. CDR1 is KGHSH and CDR2 is LQKENI in the germline V gene. This CDR3 comprises 14 residues. Trimming pared 1 base from V and 4 bases from J, leaving 8 bases between.

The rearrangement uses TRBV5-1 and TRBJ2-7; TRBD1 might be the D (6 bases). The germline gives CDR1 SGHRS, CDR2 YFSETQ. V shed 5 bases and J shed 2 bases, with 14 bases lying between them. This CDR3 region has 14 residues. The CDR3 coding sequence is TGCGCCAGCAGTTCCGGGACATCAGCCTACGAGCAGTACTTC. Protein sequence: CASSSGTSAYEQYF.

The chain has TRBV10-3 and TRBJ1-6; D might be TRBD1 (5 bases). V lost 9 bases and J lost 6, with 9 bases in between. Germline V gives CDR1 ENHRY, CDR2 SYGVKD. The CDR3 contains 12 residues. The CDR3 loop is CAMGEVNSPLHF. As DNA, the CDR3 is TGTGCCATGGGGGAGGTTAATTCACCCCTCCACTTT.

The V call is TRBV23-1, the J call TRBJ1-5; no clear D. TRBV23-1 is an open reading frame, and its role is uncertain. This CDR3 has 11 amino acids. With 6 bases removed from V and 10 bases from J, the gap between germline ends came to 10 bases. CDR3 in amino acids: CASSPLDPQHF. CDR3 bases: TGCGCCAGCAGCCCTCTGGATCCCCAGCATTTT.

The CDR3 DNA follows: TGCAGCGTTGATACGGGAGAGTCCTACAATGAGCAGTTCTTC. Amino acids: CSVDTGESYNEQFF. The chain has TRBV29-1 and TRBJ2-1; D possibly corresponds to TRBD2 (6 bases). Trimming stripped 3 bases from V and 1 base from J, with 10 bases between. The CDR3 contains 14 residues. CDR1 and CDR2 (germline): SQVTM, ANQGSEA.

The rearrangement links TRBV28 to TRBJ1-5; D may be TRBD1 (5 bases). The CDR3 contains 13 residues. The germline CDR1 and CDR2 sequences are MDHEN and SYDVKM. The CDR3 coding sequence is TGTGTTTCGTTGGGACCCTCCGGGATTCCCCAGCATTTT. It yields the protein CVSLGPSGIPQHF.

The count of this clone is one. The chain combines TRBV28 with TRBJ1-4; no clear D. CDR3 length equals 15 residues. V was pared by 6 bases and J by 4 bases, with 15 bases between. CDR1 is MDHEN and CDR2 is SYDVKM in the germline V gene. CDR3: CASRDPTEGNEKLFF. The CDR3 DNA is TGTGCCAGCAGGGATCCTACAGAGGGTAATGAAAAACTGTTTTTT.

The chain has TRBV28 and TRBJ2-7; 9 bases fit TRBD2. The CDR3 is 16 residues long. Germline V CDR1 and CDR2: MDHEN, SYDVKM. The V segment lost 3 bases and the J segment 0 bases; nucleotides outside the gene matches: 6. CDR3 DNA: TGTGCCAGCAGTTTCGTTAGCGGGAGCGGCTCCTACGAGCAGTACTTC. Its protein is CASSFVSGSGSYEQYF.

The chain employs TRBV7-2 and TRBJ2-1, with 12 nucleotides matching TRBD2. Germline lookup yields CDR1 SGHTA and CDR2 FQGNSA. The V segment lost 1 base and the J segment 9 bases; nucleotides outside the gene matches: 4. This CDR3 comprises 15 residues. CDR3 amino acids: CASSLGLAGGAEQFF. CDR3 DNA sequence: TGTGCCAGCAGCTTAGGGCTAGCGGGGGGGGCTGAGCAGTTCTTC. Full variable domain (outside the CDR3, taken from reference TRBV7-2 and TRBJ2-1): GAGVSQSPSNKVTEKGKDVELRCDPISGHTALYWYRQSLGQGLEFLIYFQGNSAPDKSGLPSDRFSAERTGGSVSTLTIQRTQQEDSAVYLCASSLGLAGGAEQFFGPGTRLTVL.

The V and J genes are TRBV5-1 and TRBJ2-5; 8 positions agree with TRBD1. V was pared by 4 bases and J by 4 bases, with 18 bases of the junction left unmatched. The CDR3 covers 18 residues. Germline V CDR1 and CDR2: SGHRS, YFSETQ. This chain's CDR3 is CASSPSPQGARWGETQYF. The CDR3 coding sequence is TGCGCCAGCAGCCCATCGCCTCAGGGGGCGAGGTGGGGAGAGACCCAGTACTTC.

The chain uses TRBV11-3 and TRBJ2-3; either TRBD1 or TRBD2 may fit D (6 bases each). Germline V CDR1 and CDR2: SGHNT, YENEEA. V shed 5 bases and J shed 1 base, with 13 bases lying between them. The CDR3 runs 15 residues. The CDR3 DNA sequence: TGTGCCAGCAGCCCCGGGGGCGGGGGCACAGATACGCAGTATTTT. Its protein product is CASSPGGGGTDTQYF.

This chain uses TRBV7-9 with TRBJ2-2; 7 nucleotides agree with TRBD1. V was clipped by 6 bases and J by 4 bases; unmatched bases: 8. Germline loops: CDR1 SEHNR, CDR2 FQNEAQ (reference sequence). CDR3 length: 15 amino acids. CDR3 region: CASRSTGVATGELFF. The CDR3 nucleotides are TGTGCCAGCAGATCCACAGGGGTGGCCACCGGGGAGCTGTTTTTT.

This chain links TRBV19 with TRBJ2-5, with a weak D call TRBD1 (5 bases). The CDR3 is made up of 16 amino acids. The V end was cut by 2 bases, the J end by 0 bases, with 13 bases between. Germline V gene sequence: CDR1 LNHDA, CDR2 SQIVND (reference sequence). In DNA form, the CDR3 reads TGTGCCAGTAGTATATCCCCAGGGATAAACCAAGAGACCCAGTACTTC. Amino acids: CASSISPGINQETQYF.

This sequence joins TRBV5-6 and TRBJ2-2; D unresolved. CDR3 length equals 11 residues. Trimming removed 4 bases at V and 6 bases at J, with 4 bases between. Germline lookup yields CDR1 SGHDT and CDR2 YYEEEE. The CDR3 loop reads CASSLAGELFF. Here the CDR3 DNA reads TGTGCCAGCAGCCTAGCCGGGGAGCTGTTTTTT.

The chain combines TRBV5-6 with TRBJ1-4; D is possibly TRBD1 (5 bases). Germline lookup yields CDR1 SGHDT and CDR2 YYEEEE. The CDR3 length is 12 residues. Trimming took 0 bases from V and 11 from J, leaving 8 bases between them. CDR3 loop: CASSLVGGKLFF. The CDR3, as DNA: TGTGCCAGCAGCTTGGTCGGGGGGAAACTGTTTTTT.

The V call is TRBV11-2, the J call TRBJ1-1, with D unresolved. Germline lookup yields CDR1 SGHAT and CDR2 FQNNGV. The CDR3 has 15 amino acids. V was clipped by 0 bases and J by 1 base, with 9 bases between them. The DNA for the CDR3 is TGTGCCAGCAGCTTAGACCCCGACGGGAACACTGAAGCTTTCTTT. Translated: CASSLDPDGNTEAFF. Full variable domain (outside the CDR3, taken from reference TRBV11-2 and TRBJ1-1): EAGVAQSPRYKIIEKRQSVAFWCNPISGHATLYWYQQILGQGPKLLIQFQNNGVVDDSQLPKDRFSAERLKGVDSTLKIQPAKLEDSAVYLCASSLDPDGNTEAFFGQGTRLTVV.

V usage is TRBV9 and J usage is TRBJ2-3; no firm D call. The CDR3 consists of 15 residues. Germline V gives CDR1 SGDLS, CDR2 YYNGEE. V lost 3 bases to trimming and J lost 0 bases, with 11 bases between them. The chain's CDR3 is CASSARPLSTDTQYF. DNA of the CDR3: TGTGCCAGCAGCGCCAGACCCCTTAGCACAGATACGCAGTATTTT.

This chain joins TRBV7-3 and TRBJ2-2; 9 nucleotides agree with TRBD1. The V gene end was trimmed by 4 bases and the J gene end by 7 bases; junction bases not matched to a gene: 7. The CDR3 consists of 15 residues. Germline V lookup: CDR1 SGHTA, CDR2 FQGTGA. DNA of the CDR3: TGTGCCAGCAGCTCTCAACAGGGGGCGATCGGGGAGCTGTTTTTT. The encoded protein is CASSSQQGAIGELFF. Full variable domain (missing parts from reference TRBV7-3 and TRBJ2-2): GAGVSQTPSNKVTEKGKYVELRCDPISGHTALYWYRQSLGQGPEFLIYFQGTGAADDSGLPNDRFFAVRPEGSVSTLKIQRTERGDSAVYLCASSSQQGAIGELFFGEGSRLTVL.

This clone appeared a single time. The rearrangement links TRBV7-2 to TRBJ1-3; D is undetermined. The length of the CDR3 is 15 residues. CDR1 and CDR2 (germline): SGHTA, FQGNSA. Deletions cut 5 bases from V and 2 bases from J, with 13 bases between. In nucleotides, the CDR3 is TGTGCCAGCAGCCCCCAGACTCTACCTGGAAACACCATATATTTT. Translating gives CASSPQTLPGNTIYF. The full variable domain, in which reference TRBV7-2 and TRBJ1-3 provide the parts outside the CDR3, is GAGVSQSPSNKVTEKGKDVELRCDPISGHTALYWYRQSLGQGLEFLIYFQGNSAPDKSGLPSDRFSAERTGGSVSTLTIQRTQQEDSAVYLCASSPQTLPGNTIYFGEGSWLTVV.

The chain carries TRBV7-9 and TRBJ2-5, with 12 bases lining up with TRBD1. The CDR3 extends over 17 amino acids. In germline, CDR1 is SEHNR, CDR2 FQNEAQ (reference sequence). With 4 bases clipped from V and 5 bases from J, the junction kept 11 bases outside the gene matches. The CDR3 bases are TGTGCCAGCAGCTCGCTCCGCCGGGACAGGGGGCAGGAGACCCAGTACTTC. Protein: CASSSLRRDRGQETQYF.

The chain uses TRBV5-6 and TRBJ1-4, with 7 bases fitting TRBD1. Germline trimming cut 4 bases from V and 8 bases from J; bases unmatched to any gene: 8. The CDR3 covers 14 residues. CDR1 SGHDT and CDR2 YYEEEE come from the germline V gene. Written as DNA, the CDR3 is TGTGCCAGCAGCCTATCACAGGGGAGCGAAAAACTGTTTTTT. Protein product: CASSLSQGSEKLFF.

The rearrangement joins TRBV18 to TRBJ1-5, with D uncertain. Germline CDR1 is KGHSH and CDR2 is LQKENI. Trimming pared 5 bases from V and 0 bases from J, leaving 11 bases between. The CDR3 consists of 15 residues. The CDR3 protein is CASSLDIISNQPQHF. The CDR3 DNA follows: TGTGCCAGCTCATTAGACATCATTAGCAATCAGCCCCAGCATTTT.

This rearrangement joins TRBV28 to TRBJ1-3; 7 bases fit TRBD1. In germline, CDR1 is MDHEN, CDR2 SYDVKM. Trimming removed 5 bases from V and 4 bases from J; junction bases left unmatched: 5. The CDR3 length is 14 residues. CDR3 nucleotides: TGTGCCAGCAGTGCACAGGGGCCCGGAAACACCATATATTTT. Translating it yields CASSAQGPGNTIYF.